These 27 T cell receptor beta chains came from one sample sequenced in a study of shared clonotypes between healthy human individuals. TCRdb's table, derived via immunoSEQ multiplex PCR, lists solely in-frame clones and lacks some. This table has millions of clones, 90% to 95% appearing once. Sequencing was carried out using naive CD4+ T cells from PBMCs. Noted subset: CD45RA+ positively selected. These receptors were taken from a man aged 18-30 years in good health. Some clones in this sample may be carry-over from other donors' samples.

Only one count was recorded for this clone. This chain uses TRBV5-8 with TRBJ1-5; D call uncertain. Trimming took off 2 bases at V and 3 bases at J, with 9 bases between the two ends. The length of the CDR3 is 14 residues. The germline V gene encodes CDR1 SGHTS and CDR2 YDEGEE. The CDR3 here is CASSFGGVNQPQHF. Here the CDR3 DNA reads TGTGCCAGCAGCTTTGGCGGGGTCAATCAGCCCCAGCATTTT.

Details on this clone: Other DNA sequences in the same sample also yield this CDR3. The chain has TRBV7-8 and TRBJ1-5; 8 bases are shared with TRBD1. The germline V gene has CDR1 SGHVS and CDR2 FQNEAQ. V dropped 4 bases and J dropped 4; count of bases not matched to a gene: 0. This CDR3 comprises 13 residues. CDR3 bases: TGTGCCAGCAGCTGGACAGGGAATCAGCCCCAGCATTTT. It encodes CASSWTGNQPQHF.

This chain connects TRBV9 to TRBJ2-2; 9 bases agree with TRBD1. In germline, CDR1 is SGDLS, CDR2 YYNGEE. The CDR3 is 17 amino acids. J lost 3 bases, V lost 2 bases, and 8 bases had no gene match. Here the CDR3 DNA reads TGTGCCAGCAGCGTCCACGGGACAGGGACGGACACCGGGGAGCTGTTTTTT. Protein: CASSVHGTGTDTGELFF.

The rearrangement links TRBV4-2 to TRBJ2-1; 16 bases map to TRBD2. CDR1 is LGHNA and CDR2 is YNFKEQ in the germline V gene. The CDR3 is 19 amino acids. Trimming took 4 bases from V and 7 from J; bases not matched to a gene: 13. DNA of the CDR3: TGTGCCAGCAGCCGCACAGGGACTAGCGGGAGGGCTTATAGAAATGAGCAGTTCTTC. Protein product: CASSRTGTSGRAYRNEQFF.

CDR3 sequence (DNA): TGTGCCAGCAGCCTCCGGACAGGCGAGCAGTACTTC. The encoded protein is CASSLRTGEQYF. This chain joins TRBV5-6 and TRBJ2-7; TRBD1 matches 7 bases. CDR3 length: 12 residues. V gave up 4 bases and J gave up 6 bases; unmatched junction bases: 4. Germline V CDR1 and CDR2: SGHDT, YYEEEE.

J is TRBJ1-4 and V is TRBV28; D gene unclear. The V end was cut by 5 bases, the J end by 7 bases, with 14 bases between. This CDR3 is built from 14 residues. The germline V gene has CDR1 MDHEN and CDR2 SYDVKM. Written as DNA, the CDR3 is TGTGCCAGCAGTCTTTTAAGTGGGTTTGAAAAACTGTTTTTT. It yields the protein CASSLLSGFEKLFF. Full variable domain (remainder filled in from reference TRBV28 and TRBJ1-4): DVKVTQSSRYLVKRTGEKVFLECVQDMDHENMFWYRQDPGLGLRLIYFSYDVKMKEKGDIPEGYSVSREKKERFSLILESASTNQTSMYLCASSLLSGFEKLFFGSGTQLSVL.

The chain couples TRBV29-1 to TRBJ2-3, with TRBD2 as a possible D gene (5 bases). The V gene lost 2 bases and the J gene lost 3 bases, with 9 bases spanning the gap. CDR3 size: 13 residues. The germline V gene has CDR1 SQVTM and CDR2 ANQGSEA. The CDR3 nucleotides are TGCAGCGTTGAAACTAGATTTACAGATACGCAGTATTTT. This translates into CSVETRFTDTQYF.

The V gene is TRBV5-4, the J gene TRBJ2-1; D assignment may be TRBD1 or TRBD2 (6 bases each). There are 17 residues in the CDR3. V gave up 5 bases and J gave up 0 bases, with 18 bases separating them. Germline assignment: CDR1 SGHNT and CDR2 YYREEE (reference sequence). As DNA, the CDR3 is TGTGCCAGCAGTCCCAAGGGGGGCGGGGTCTCCTACAATGAGCAGTTCTTC. It codes for CASSPKGGGVSYNEQFF. The full variable domain, its missing parts supplied by reference TRBV5-4 and TRBJ2-1, is ETGVTQSPTHLIKTRGQQVTLRCSSQSGHNTVSWYQQALGQGPQFIFQYYREEENGRGNFPPRFSGLQFPNYSSELNVNALELDDSALYLCASSPKGGGVSYNEQFFGPGTRLTVL.

The rearrangement joins TRBV6-6 to TRBJ2-5, with no clear D. CDR1 is MNHNY, CDR2 SVGAGI, per germline (reference sequence). The CDR3 is 15 amino acids. Trimming took 0 bases from V and 1 from J, leaving 9 bases between them. DNA for the CDR3: TGTGCCAGCAGTTACTCCTCGGCAGGCCAAGAGACCCAGTACTTC. The encoded protein is CASSYSSAGQETQYF.

This chain joins TRBV7-2 and TRBJ1-1; 8 bases fit TRBD1. V gave up 1 base and J gave up 1 base; unmatched junction bases: 14. Germline V gene sequence: CDR1 SGHTA, CDR2 FQGNSA. The CDR3 totals 19 residues. The CDR3 bases are TGTGCCAGCAGCTTAGTCGGGGGCGGCCAGGGGGCCGGGAACACTGAAGCTTTCTTT. It specifies CASSLVGGGQGAGNTEAFF. Full variable domain (rest looked up from reference TRBV7-2 and TRBJ1-1): GAGVSQSPSNKVTEKGKDVELRCDPISGHTALYWYRQSLGQGLEFLIYFQGNSAPDKSGLPSDRFSAERTGGSVSTLTIQRTQQEDSAVYLCASSLVGGGQGAGNTEAFFGQGTRLTVV.

This clone was found once. CDR3 protein: CASSESRGTSFRAQYF. The CDR3 DNA sequence: TGTGCCAGCAGTGAATCTCGAGGGACTAGCTTTAGGGCCCAGTACTTC. The V and J genes are TRBV25-1 and TRBJ2-5, with 9 bases matching TRBD2. Trimming cost V 1 base and J 9 bases; bases outside gene matches: 12. CDR1 MGHDK and CDR2 SYGVNS come from the germline V gene. This CDR3 spans 16 amino acids.

The rearrangement joins TRBV11-1 to TRBJ2-1; TRBD2 aligns across 9 bases. This CDR3 region has 16 residues. The J segment lost 3 bases and the V segment lost 6 bases, leaving 9 bases of the junction unmatched. Germline values: CDR1 SGHAT, CDR2 FQDESV (reference sequence). CDR3 region: CASSWLAGGDYNEQFF. CDR3 DNA: TGTGCCAGCAGTTGGCTGGCGGGAGGGGACTACAATGAGCAGTTCTTC.

This chain uses TRBV19 with TRBJ1-2; TRBD1 aligns across 8 bases. The J segment lost 8 bases and the V segment lost 4 bases, leaving 12 bases of the junction unmatched. Per germline, CDR1 LNHDA and CDR2 SQIVND (reference sequence). The CDR3 contains 15 residues. The CDR3: CASSTTPGQGQGYTF. The CDR3, as DNA: TGTGCCAGTAGTACCACGCCCGGACAGGGACAAGGCTACACCTTC.

This chain connects TRBV7-2 to TRBJ1-2, with unresolved D. Looked up from germline, CDR1 is SGHTA and CDR2 is FQGNSA. This CDR3 has 14 amino acids. Trimming took 3 bases from V and 0 from J, leaving 8 bases between them. CDR3 residues: CASSFPLTNYGYTF. Here the CDR3 DNA reads TGTGCCAGCAGCTTTCCCTTAACTAACTATGGCTACACCTTC.

V is TRBV5-6 and J is TRBJ2-7; D may be TRBD1 or TRBD2 (5 bases each). The CDR3 is 15 residues long. The germline V gene encodes CDR1 SGHDT and CDR2 YYEEEE. With 4 bases removed from V and 1 base from J, the gap between germline ends came to 15 bases. As DNA, the CDR3 is TGTGCCAGCAGCCCCGGAGTTGGGGGTTCCTACGAGCAGTACTTC. Protein product: CASSPGVGGSYEQYF.

The chain carries TRBV15 and TRBJ2-1, with D uncertain. V dropped 0 bases and J dropped 2 bases, with 8 bases sitting between them. The CDR3 is 15 residues long. Germline lookup yields CDR1 LNHNV and CDR2 YYDKDF (reference sequence). The CDR3 sequence: CATSRDAQPYNEQFF. The CDR3, as DNA: TGTGCCACCAGCAGAGACGCACAGCCCTACAATGAGCAGTTCTTC. Full variable domain (outside the CDR3, taken from reference TRBV15 and TRBJ2-1): DAMVIQNPRYQVTQFGKPVTLSCSQTLNHNVMYWYQQKSSQAPKLLFHYYDKDFNNEADTPDNFQSRRPNTSFCFLDIRSPGLGDTAMYLCATSRDAQPYNEQFFGPGTRLTVL.

This clone was recorded only once. V gene TRBV29-1 combines with J gene TRBJ1-2; 11 bases align to TRBD1. There are 14 residues in the CDR3. Looked up from germline, CDR1 is SQVTM and CDR2 is ANQGSEA. V lost 8 bases, J lost 8 bases, and 13 bases stayed unmatched. CDR3 amino acids: CSPWTGGFSEGYTF. CDR3 coding DNA: TGCAGCCCCTGGACAGGGGGCTTCTCGGAGGGCTACACCTTC.

With respect to this clone: Distinct nucleotide sequences in the sample also encode this CDR3. This chain links TRBV9 with TRBJ2-3; no clear D gene. This CDR3 region has 15 residues. Trimming shortened V by 0 bases and J by 2 bases, and 10 bases separated the two germline ends. Germline V gene sequence: CDR1 SGDLS, CDR2 YYNGEE. CDR3 in DNA: TGTGCCAGCAGCGTAGCCCCGTTACCCACAGATACGCAGTATTTT. It yields the protein CASSVAPLPTDTQYF.

V gene TRBV7-2 combines with J gene TRBJ1-4; D ambiguous. The CDR3 sequence is 14 residues long. The V and J ends lost 0 bases and 1 base respectively, with 3 bases between them. Germline CDR1 SGHTA, CDR2 FQGNSA. The CDR3 region is CASSLARTNEKLFF. CDR3 DNA: TGTGCCAGCAGCTTAGCTAGAACTAATGAAAAACTGTTTTTT.

The rearrangement links TRBV28 to TRBJ2-1; a possible D gene is TRBD2 (6 bases). V lost 5 bases to trimming and J lost 8 bases, with 16 bases between them. Germline V gene lookup returns CDR1 MDHEN and CDR2 SYDVKM. The CDR3 has 14 residues. CDR3 bases: TGTGCCAGCAGTGTGGGAGGCTTTGGGTATGAGCAGTTCTTC. Amino acids: CASSVGGFGYEQFF.

This clone was counted between two and nine times. The chain couples TRBV10-3 to TRBJ1-5, with D perhaps matching TRBD1 (6 bases). Trimming pared 3 bases from V and 6 bases from J, leaving 12 bases between. The CDR3 sequence is 14 residues long. CDR1 is ENHRY, CDR2 SYGVKD, per germline. Here the CDR3 DNA reads TGTGCCATCAGTGAAAACAGGGACGGTCAGCCCCAGCATTTT. As protein: CAISENRDGQPQHF.

CDR3 region: CAWSNTGNTEAFF. Here the CDR3 DNA reads TGTGCCTGGAGTAATACAGGGAACACTGAAGCTTTCTTT. This rearrangement joins TRBV30 to TRBJ1-1; D is possibly TRBD1 (5 bases). The CDR3 is 13 residues long. V lost 2 bases, J lost 1 base, and 8 bases lay in between. Germline loops: CDR1 GTSNPN, CDR2 SVGIG (reference sequence).

Here the CDR3 DNA reads TGTGCCAGCAGCTTAGCGGGATTGGTCTACAATGAGCAGTTCTTC. Residues: CASSLAGLVYNEQFF. V is TRBV7-2 and J is TRBJ2-1; no definite D call. The V gene's germline CDR1 is SGHTA and CDR2 FQGNSA. This CDR3 is built from 15 residues. The V and J ends lost 0 bases and 3 bases respectively, with 9 bases between them. The full variable domain, in which reference TRBV7-2 and TRBJ2-1 provide the parts outside the CDR3, is GAGVSQSPSNKVTEKGKDVELRCDPISGHTALYWYRQSLGQGLEFLIYFQGNSAPDKSGLPSDRFSAERTGGSVSTLTIQRTQQEDSAVYLCASSLAGLVYNEQFFGPGTRLTVL.

This chain uses TRBV19 with TRBJ1-4, with D hard to call. In germline, CDR1 is LNHDA, CDR2 SQIVND (reference sequence). V lost 1 base, J lost 8 bases, and 11 bases lay in between. CDR3 length equals 14 residues. The CDR3, as DNA: TGTGCCAGTAGTATAGGACGTTTTCGGGAAAAACTGTTTTTT. Translating gives CASSIGRFREKLFF.

The chain recombines TRBV7-9 with TRBJ1-2, with D perhaps TRBD1 (6 bases). The V gene's germline CDR1 is SEHNR and CDR2 FQNEAQ (reference sequence). V shed 0 bases and J shed 6 bases, with 11 bases lying between them. The CDR3 extends over 14 amino acids. The CDR3 DNA follows: TGTGCCAGCAGCTTAGCGGCCGGGGGCCATGGCTACACCTTC. Its translation: CASSLAAGGHGYTF.

J is TRBJ2-5 and V is TRBV25-1; D possibly matches TRBD1 or TRBD2 (6 bases each). CDR1 is MGHDK and CDR2 is SYGVNS in the germline V gene. This CDR3 contains 16 residues. Trimming took 5 bases from V and 4 from J, leaving 20 bases between them. As DNA, the CDR3 is TGTGCCAGCAGTCCATGGGGGGCGCCAGCTCTAGAGACCCAGTACTTC. Protein product: CASSPWGAPALETQYF. The whole variable domain, filled in from reference TRBV25-1 and TRBJ2-5, reads EADIYQTPRYLVIGTGKKITLECSQTMGHDKMYWYQQDPGMELHLIHYSYGVNSTEKGDLSSESTVSRIRTEHFPLTLESARPSHTSQYLCASSPWGAPALETQYFGPGTRLLVL.

The CDR3 bases are TGTGCCAGCAGAGCCGCGGGGACCCAGTACTTC. This gives the protein CASRAAGTQYF. V and J are TRBV21-1 and TRBJ2-5; the table's D call, TRBD2, was not checked against the DNA. TRBV21-1 counts as a pseudogene. The CDR3 runs to 11 residues.